Each of the 32 T cell receptor beta chains below was sequenced from the same sample in a study of blood T cell repertoires in COVID-19. Using immunoSEQ multiplex PCR, the repertoire was profiled, and TCRdb retains in-frame clones only, with some absent. Among roughly 130,000 clones listed, around 79% were seen once. Material: peripheral blood. These receptors were obtained from a woman in her seventies with COVID-19, enrolled during active disease.

The CDR3 loop reads CASSAQGAGVYGYTF. CDR3 nucleotide sequence: TGCGCCAGCAGCGCACAGGGGGCAGGGGTCTATGGCTACACCTTC. The rearrangement joins TRBV5-1 to TRBJ1-2, with 9 bases fitting TRBD1. The CDR3 has 15 amino acids. The ends lost 4 bases at V and 4 bases at J; junction bases unmatched: 8. From germline, CDR1 is SGHRS and CDR2 YFSETQ.

This clone was counted a few times. The chain couples TRBV21-1 to TRBJ1-2; the table names TRBD1, a call not compared with the DNA. TRBV21-1 is a documented pseudogene. The CDR3 has 16 residues. The CDR3 here is CASSKSVTDSNYGYTF. CDR3 DNA: TGTGCCAGCAGCAAAAGTGTCACTGACAGTAACTATGGCTACACCTTC.

The J gene is TRBJ2-2, the V gene TRBV7-6; no clear D. Germline V gives CDR1 SGHVS, CDR2 FNYEAQ. This CDR3 region has 12 residues. Trimming cost V 5 bases and J 6 bases, with 7 bases left between them. The CDR3 DNA is TGTGCCAGCAGCCCCGGAGCCGGGGAGCTGTTTTTT. As protein: CASSPGAGELFF.

This chain uses TRBV7-2 with TRBJ2-7; TRBD2 is a possible D gene (7 bases). The V gene lost 1 base and the J gene lost 3 bases, with 13 bases spanning the gap. CDR3 length: 15 residues. Germline V lookup: CDR1 SGHTA, CDR2 FQGNSA. CDR3 residues: CASSLEGGLIYEQYF. For the CDR3, the DNA is TGTGCCAGCAGCTTAGAGGGGGGGCTCATCTACGAGCAGTACTTC.

V gene TRBV6-6 combines with J gene TRBJ1-6, with a weak D call TRBD1 (6 bases). Trimming removed 6 bases from V and 14 bases from J, with 20 bases in between. Germline-derived CDR1 and CDR2 are MNHNY and SVGAGI (reference sequence). The CDR3 sequence is 14 residues long. The CDR3 coding sequence is TGTGCCAGCAGCCCCGTTGGGGGGGCCGGGACCCTCCACTTT. Translated: CASSPVGGAGTLHF.

J is TRBJ1-5 and V is TRBV7-6; 10 nucleotides align to TRBD1. The CDR3 has 18 amino acids. The J segment lost 0 bases and the V segment lost 6 bases, leaving 11 bases of the junction unmatched. CDR1 and CDR2 (germline): SGHVS, FNYEAQ. The CDR3 nucleotides read TGTGCCAGCAGACGGGACAGGGGAGGGAGGTATAGCAATCAGCCCCAGCATTTT. Encoded protein: CASRRDRGGRYSNQPQHF.

This clone was counted between two and nine times. V usage is TRBV5-1 and J usage is TRBJ2-3; TRBD1 matches at 7 bases. This CDR3 comprises 15 residues. V trimming: 3 bases; J trimming: 3 bases; junction bases outside the gene matches: 7. CDR1 SGHRS and CDR2 YFSETQ come from the germline V gene. For the CDR3, the DNA is TGCGCCAGCAGCTCCGGGACAGCGACGACAGATACGCAGTATTTT. This codes for CASSSGTATTDTQYF.

This clone was observed once. This chain uses TRBV5-1 with TRBJ1-3; no firm D call. Trimming removed 0 bases from V and 1 base from J, with 8 bases in between. In germline, CDR1 is SGHRS, CDR2 YFSETQ. CDR3 length equals 15 residues. CDR3 loop: CASSLDGLSGNTIYF. CDR3 coding DNA: TGCGCCAGCAGCTTGGATGGGCTTTCTGGAAACACCATATATTTT.

The chain combines TRBV6-2 or TRBV6-3 with TRBJ2-4; 12 bases map to TRBD2. Germline values: CDR1 MNHEY, CDR2 SVGEGT. The junction had 5 bases not matched to a gene; V was cut back by 4 bases and J by 7 bases. The CDR3 is made up of 15 amino acids. The CDR3 reads CASSWSSGGANIQYF. Written as DNA, the CDR3 is TGTGCCAGCAGTTGGTCTAGCGGGGGGGCGAACATTCAGTACTTC.

The rearrangement links TRBV28 to TRBJ1-2, with 9 positions matching TRBD1. The V gene's germline CDR1 is MDHEN and CDR2 SYDVKM. V trimming: 2 bases; J trimming: 0 bases; junction bases outside the gene matches: 4. The length of the CDR3 is 16 residues. The CDR3 spells CASSLDRGGPNYGYTF. The DNA for the CDR3 is TGTGCCAGCAGTTTAGACAGGGGGGGTCCTAACTATGGCTACACCTTC.

The chain has TRBV2 and TRBJ1-1; 12 bases are shared with TRBD1. This CDR3 spans 15 amino acids. V lost 10 bases to trimming and J lost 4 bases; unmatched junction nucleotides: 10. Germline lookup yields CDR1 SNHLY and CDR2 FYNNEI. The CDR3 here is CATRDRGLAGTEAFF. DNA of the CDR3: TGTGCCACCCGGGACAGGGGGCTGGCGGGCACTGAAGCTTTCTTT.

The chain recombines TRBV4-2 with TRBJ2-1; D is possibly TRBD2 (6 bases). V was cut by 1 base and J by 8 bases, with 24 bases left in between. The CDR3 is 18 amino acids. Germline V lookup: CDR1 LGHNA, CDR2 YNFKEQ. CDR3 in amino acids: CASSQGPPGGPGGDEQFF. Written as DNA, the CDR3 is TGTGCCAGCAGCCAAGGTCCCCCCGGGGGACCAGGTGGCGATGAGCAGTTCTTC.

This clone was recorded only once. This chain links TRBV5-1 with TRBJ1-1, with 11 bases aligning to TRBD1. Germline-derived CDR1 and CDR2 are SGHRS and YFSETQ. J was trimmed by 12 bases and V by 3 bases; bases with no gene match: 10. The CDR3 has 14 amino acids. Here the CDR3 reads CASSSDAGQGETFF. The CDR3, as DNA: TGCGCCAGCAGCTCAGACGCGGGACAGGGGGAGACTTTCTTT.

The rearrangement uses TRBV2 and TRBJ1-5, with 8 bases aligning to TRBD1. J lost 7 bases, V lost 2 bases, and 4 bases had no gene match. CDR1 and CDR2 from the germline V gene are SNHLY and FYNNEI. CDR3 length equals 14 residues. This CDR3 is CASSELTGVQPQHF. The CDR3 DNA reads as TGTGCCAGCAGTGAATTGACAGGGGTCCAGCCCCAGCATTTT.

The chain has TRBV6-2 or TRBV6-3 and TRBJ2-3, with 10 bases that match TRBD2. The CDR3 is 16 residues long. Per the germline V gene, CDR1 is MNHEY and CDR2 is SVGEGT. Trimming took 4 bases from V and 1 from J; bases not matched to a gene: 5. The CDR3 loop is CASSWSGGAGTDTQYF. For the CDR3, the DNA is TGTGCCAGCAGTTGGAGCGGGGGGGCGGGCACAGATACGCAGTATTTT.

This chain uses TRBV21-1 with TRBJ2-7; TRBD2 is the table's D call and was not checked against the DNA. TRBV21-1 is a listed pseudogene. This CDR3 has 15 amino acids. CDR3 region: CASSKNSPAAGEQYF. Written as DNA, the CDR3 is TGTGCCAGCAGCAAAAATTCCCCAGCCGCGGGCGAGCAGTACTTC.

The V call is TRBV7-9, the J call TRBJ2-1; 7 positions match TRBD1. In germline, CDR1 is SEHNR, CDR2 FQNEAQ (reference sequence). V trimming: 6 bases; J trimming: 6 bases; junction bases outside the gene matches: 14. This CDR3 is built from 16 residues. The CDR3 reads CASSTGAGGSGNEQFF. The CDR3 region has the DNA TGTGCCAGCAGTACCGGGGCAGGGGGATCAGGCAATGAGCAGTTCTTC.

DNA for the CDR3: TGTGCCAGCAGCTTGGAGAGGCGGGGGACCATAAATGAAAAACTGTTTTTT. Protein sequence: CASSLERRGTINEKLFF. The genes are TRBV5-5 and TRBJ1-4; the D gene is possibly TRBD1 (5 bases). From germline, CDR1 is SGHKS and CDR2 YYEKEE (reference sequence). The ends were cut back, 0 bases at V and 5 bases at J, with 17 bases in the middle. The CDR3 contains 17 residues.

This rearrangement joins TRBV6-2 or TRBV6-3 to TRBJ1-2, with D possibly being TRBD1 (6 bases). With 5 bases removed from V and 6 bases from J, the gap between germline ends came to 22 bases. The CDR3 has 16 amino acids. In germline, CDR1 is MNHEY, CDR2 SVGEGT. CDR3 nucleotides: TGTGCCAGCAGTCACGTGCTAAGTTGGGGGCGAAATGGCTACACCTTC. As protein: CASSHVLSWGRNGYTF.

About this clone itself: One end of the junction fails to match germline, which may point to a read error. The rearrangement uses TRBV10-3 and TRBJ2-7; D possibly corresponds to TRBD1 (5 bases). This CDR3 comprises 11 residues. Per the germline V gene, CDR1 is ENHRY and CDR2 is SYGVKD. CDR3 amino acids: CAICEDIEQYF. The CDR3 nucleotides are TGTGCCATCTGTGAGGACATTGAGCAGTACTTC.

The J gene is TRBJ1-5, the V gene TRBV21-1; TRBD1 is the table's D call and was not checked against the DNA. TRBV21-1 counts as a pseudogene. This CDR3 has 18 amino acids. This chain's CDR3 is CASSKGVGLTGGGQPQHF. In nucleotides, the CDR3 is TGTGCCAGCAGCAAAGGCGTAGGGTTAACAGGGGGCGGGCAGCCCCAGCATTTT.

The chain carries TRBV5-6 and TRBJ2-3, with D maybe TRBD2 (7 bases). There are 15 residues in the CDR3. Trimming removed 3 bases from V and 0 bases from J, with 11 bases in between. Germline CDR1 is SGHDT and CDR2 is YYEEEE. The DNA of the CDR3 is TGTGCCAGCAGCTGGGGGGGCGTGAGCACAGATACGCAGTATTTT. Translated: CASSWGGVSTDTQYF.

The chain is built from TRBV4-1 and TRBJ1-1, with a weak D call TRBD1 (5 bases). CDR1 is MGHRA, CDR2 YSYEKL, per germline. The CDR3 has 14 amino acids. Trimming pared 1 base from V and 2 bases from J, leaving 8 bases between. CDR3 region: CASSQVGDNTEAFF. DNA of the CDR3: TGCGCCAGCAGCCAAGTAGGGGATAACACTGAAGCTTTCTTT.

CDR3 residues: CASTLELYGYTF. The CDR3 bases are TGTGCCAGCACGTTGGAGCTCTATGGCTACACCTTC. The V and J genes are TRBV7-8 and TRBJ1-2; no clear D gene. V shed 7 bases and J shed 4 bases, with 10 bases lying between them. This CDR3 is built from 12 residues. Germline lookup yields CDR1 SGHVS and CDR2 FQNEAQ.

The rearrangement uses TRBV11-2 and TRBJ1-1, with D tentatively TRBD1 (6 bases). Between the trimmed V and J ends, which lost 1 base and 11 bases, there was a span of 14 bases. Per the germline V gene, CDR1 is SGHAT and CDR2 is FQNNGV. This CDR3 contains 13 residues. The CDR3 coding sequence is TGTGCCAGCAGCTTAGGTTCCGGGGGGGCGGCTTTCTTT. Protein sequence: CASSLGSGGAAFF.

This chain joins TRBV11-2 and TRBJ2-5; 15 bases line up with TRBD2. The CDR3 consists of 17 residues. Trimming cost V 5 bases and J 2 bases; bases outside gene matches: 6. Germline V gene sequence: CDR1 SGHAT, CDR2 FQNNGV. The CDR3 DNA follows: TGTGCCAGCAGCGCTAGGACTAGCGGGGGGGCTCAAGAGACCCAGTACTTC. Protein: CASSARTSGGAQETQYF.

The count of this clone is one. The chain employs TRBV30 and TRBJ1-5; D might be TRBD1 (5 bases). The germline V and J ends were trimmed by 3 bases and 4 bases, with 10 bases remaining between them. The germline V gene encodes CDR1 GTSNPN and CDR2 SVGIG (reference sequence). This CDR3 spans 13 amino acids. The CDR3 region is CAWRAGFNQPQHF. Here the CDR3 DNA reads TGTGCCTGGAGGGCAGGGTTTAATCAGCCCCAGCATTTT.

This chain links TRBV30 with TRBJ2-2, with D possibly TRBD2 on 6 matching bases. The ends were cut back, 5 bases at V and 13 bases at J, with 29 bases in the middle. This CDR3 region has 16 residues. Germline CDR1 reads GTSNPN; CDR2 reads SVGIG (reference sequence). CDR3: CAWGPRLAGWRGLLFF. The CDR3 DNA reads as TGTGCCTGGGGACCCCGGCTGGCAGGGTGGAGGGGACTGCTGTTTTTT.

J is TRBJ1-5 and V is TRBV19; 10 bases match TRBD1. The CDR3 has 19 amino acids. In germline, CDR1 is LNHDA, CDR2 SQIVND (reference sequence). V was clipped by 6 bases and J by 2 bases; unmatched bases: 16. CDR3 sequence (DNA): TGTGCCAGTAGGAAGACCGGGACAGGGGTCATCGGGGGCAATCAGCCCCAGCATTTT. Amino acid sequence: CASRKTGTGVIGGNQPQHF.

The genes are TRBV4-2 and TRBJ1-2; D perhaps matches TRBD1 (6 bases). From germline, CDR1 is LGHNA and CDR2 YNFKEQ. V lost 0 bases and J lost 5, with 16 bases in between. CDR3 length: 16 residues. The CDR3 coding sequence is TGTGCCAGCAGCCAAGATCGCAGGGGAGAAGGGTATGGCTACACCTTC. Encoded protein: CASSQDRRGEGYGYTF.

The gene calls are TRBV15 and TRBJ2-6, with 8 positions matching TRBD1. The CDR3 covers 20 residues. Germline values: CDR1 LNHNV, CDR2 YYDKDF (reference sequence). The V and J ends lost 3 bases and 0 bases, in that order; junction bases with no gene match: 13. The CDR3 region has the DNA TGTGCCACCAGCAGTAGCCACAGACAGGGGTCCGACTCTGGGGCCAACGTCCTGACTTTC. This encodes CATSSSHRQGSDSGANVLTF.

This clone occurred a few times. This chain links TRBV2 with TRBJ2-7, with 8 positions matching TRBD1. The germline gives CDR1 SNHLY, CDR2 FYNNEI. Trimming removed 4 bases from V and 6 bases from J; junction bases left unmatched: 11. The CDR3 is 15 residues long. CDR3: CASSGVAGGAGEQYF. For the CDR3, the DNA is TGTGCCAGCAGTGGGGTGGCAGGGGGCGCAGGCGAGCAGTACTTC.